This T cell receptor beta chain came from a study of beta chain features in type 1 diabetes. Study as a whole: Patients did not differ from healthy donors in age, gender or cell yield. Cells sorted and examined across all samples totaled roughly 98 million.

Germline lookup yields CDR1 SNHLY and CDR2 FYNNEI. This CDR3 region has 16 residues. Trimming took 2 bases from V and 6 from J, leaving 14 bases between them. The study reverse transcribed the entire isolated RNA, so it sequenced expressed TCRB transcripts. Mean read depth for naive, central memory and regulatory T cell samples was approximately 3.57 million reads. TCRdb keeps only in-frame clones here, not all; method: immunoSEQ multiplex PCR. The table lists fewer than 650,000 clones, about a sixth of them singletons. The chain recombines TRBV2 with TRBJ1-6; unclear D gene. Sequencing was done on a sample of naive CD4+ T cells from blood. This sequence was found in a young man in good health. CDR3 DNA: TGTGCCAGCAGTGAACGGGATACGACCCCTAATTCACCCCTCCACTTT. Protein sequence: CASSERDTTPNSPLHF.